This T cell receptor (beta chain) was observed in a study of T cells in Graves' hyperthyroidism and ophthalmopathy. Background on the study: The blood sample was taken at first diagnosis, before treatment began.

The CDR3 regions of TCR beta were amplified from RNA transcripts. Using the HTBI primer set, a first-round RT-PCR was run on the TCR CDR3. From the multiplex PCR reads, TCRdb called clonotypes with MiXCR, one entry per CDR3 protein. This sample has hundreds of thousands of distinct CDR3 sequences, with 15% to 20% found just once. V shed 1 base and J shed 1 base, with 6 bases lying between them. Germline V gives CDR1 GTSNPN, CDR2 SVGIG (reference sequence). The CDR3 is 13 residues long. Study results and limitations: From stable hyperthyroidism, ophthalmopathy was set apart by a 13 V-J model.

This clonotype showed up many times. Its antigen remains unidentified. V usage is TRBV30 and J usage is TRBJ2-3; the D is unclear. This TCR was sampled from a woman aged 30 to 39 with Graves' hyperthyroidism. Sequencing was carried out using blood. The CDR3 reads CAWSGGRTDTQYF. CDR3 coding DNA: TGTGCCTGGAGTGGAGGACGCACAGATACGCAGTATTTT.